This TCR beta chain was identified during a study of blood T cell repertoires in COVID-19. Study summary: There were acute and convalescent COVID-19 samples, and they came from the United States, Italy and Spain. PBMCs, B-cell-depleted T cells, or T cells were the source of the cDNA or gDNA that made up the material.

CDR3 length equals 14 residues. The germline V gene has CDR1 SQVTM and CDR2 ANQGSEA. V shed 7 bases and J 2 bases; nucleotides not matched to a gene: 10. In the study's own analysis: For nucleated cells, counts were estimated from reference gene primer amplification. Profiled with immunoSEQ multiplex PCR; TCRdb holds only in-frame clones, not every one. The DNA gave D and trimming, while V, J and clone size come from that table. This table holds about 160,000 clones, roughly 87% found once. The sequenced sample consisted of peripheral blood. This TCR derives from a woman aged 60-75 years who had recovered from COVID-19. The chain combines TRBV29-1 with TRBJ1-1; 7 positions match TRBD1. Written as DNA, the CDR3 is TGCAGCGCACAAGACAGGGCTCTTAACACTGAAGCTTTCTTT. Amino acids: CSAQDRALNTEAFF. Together with reference TRBV29-1 and TRBJ1-1, the CDR3 gives the full variable domain: SAVISQKPSRDICQRGTSLTIQCQVDSQVTMMFWYRQQPGQSLTLIATANQGSEATYESGFVIDKFPISRPNLTFSTLTVSNMSPEDSSIYLCSAQDRALNTEAFFGQGTRLTVV.